This T cell receptor beta chain was recorded in a study of T cell responses to AZD1222 COVID-19 vaccine. General study results and limits: White British donors predominated, females outnumbered males, and clonal diversity was possibly underestimated. Spike regions recognized by vaccine-associated CD4 TCRs spanned the protein, led by 160-218 and 743-854.

Libraries were prepared by immunoSEQ multiplex PCR; TCRdb keeps only in-frame clonotypes and omits some of them. The sample has 88,000 or so clones, around 86% seen once; the top ten hold 2% to 3%. This clone has a handful of counts. Its antigen remains unknown. Germline V gene sequence: CDR1 SGHTA, CDR2 FQGNSA. The CDR3 spans 13 residues. Losses at the gene ends were 5 bases for V and 6 bases for J; bases not matched to a gene: 4. This clonotype originated in an adult in good health. V and J are TRBV7-2 and TRBJ1-1; TRBD1 aligns across 9 bases. The material sequenced was peripheral blood, taken on day 0 of AZD1222 vaccination. CDR3 sequence reads: CASSVQGASEAFF. CDR3 sequence (DNA): TGTGCCAGCAGCGTACAGGGGGCATCTGAAGCTTTCTTT.